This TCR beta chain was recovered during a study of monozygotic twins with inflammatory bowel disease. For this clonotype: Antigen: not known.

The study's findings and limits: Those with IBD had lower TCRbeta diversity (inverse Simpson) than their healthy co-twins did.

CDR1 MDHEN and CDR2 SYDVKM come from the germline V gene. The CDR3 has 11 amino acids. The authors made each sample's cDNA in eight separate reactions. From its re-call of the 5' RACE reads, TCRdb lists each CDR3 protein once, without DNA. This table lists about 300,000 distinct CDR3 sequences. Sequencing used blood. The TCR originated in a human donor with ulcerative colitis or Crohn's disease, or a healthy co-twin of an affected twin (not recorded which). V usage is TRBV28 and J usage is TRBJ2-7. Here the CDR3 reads CASRRRDEQYF.